Listed below are T cell receptor beta chains from one sample, sequenced in a study of cytomegalovirus exposure and HLA in healthy donors. This table comes from immunoSEQ multiplex PCR, and its TCRdb copy is limited to in-frame clones, with some not included. The sample yields 150,000 to 200,000 clones, roughly four fifths seen once. Specimen: PBMCs. The receptors derive from a man in his fifties in good health and CMV-seronegative. CDR3s include the opening cysteine and the closing phenylalanine or tryptophan. Fields, in order: V gene, CDR3 protein.

V: TRBV30; CDR3: CAWSVNRANTPQHF
V: TRBV19; CDR3: CASSRSTTRQGFSEKLFF
V: TRBV6-5; CDR3: CASSYSDRGREQYF
V: TRBV9; CDR3: CASSVRTGGVETQYF
V: TRBV7-8; CDR3: CASSPAPGTNQPQHF
V: TRBV28; CDR3: CASSGQSNYGYTF
V: TRBV5-6; CDR3: CASSQDRGSEDEQFF
V: TRBV6-5; CDR3: CASSYLRATGNYEQYF
V: TRBV19; CDR3: CASSSGPTGTEAFF
V: TRBV30; CDR3: CAWSPYRRGEKLFF
V: TRBV6-5; CDR3: CASSYSRVNEQFF
V: TRBV15; CDR3: CATSFPGTRGSNQPQHF
V: TRBV2; CDR3: CASSEFREQYF
V: TRBV12-5; CDR3: CASGQGSGVEKLFF
V: TRBV6-6; CDR3: CASSYSNSSNQPQHF
V: TRBV19; CDR3: CASSIGRPGLEQFF
V: TRBV18; CDR3: CASSPSAGHGDTEAFF
V: TRBV28; CDR3: CASTTPSGPVYEQYF
V: TRBV9; CDR3: CASSVAGATYNEQFF
V: TRBV20-1; CDR3: CSAGETGKLFF
V: TRBV28; CDR3: CASLQAGASYNEQFF
V: TRBV4-3; CDR3: CASRRVAGGPGEQYF
V: TRBV5-8; CDR3: CASSPGTGNSGNTIYF
V: TRBV19; CDR3: CASSTTGGSGRSPLHF
V: TRBV7-3; CDR3: CASSLDGGRGAGELFF
V: TRBV7-2; CDR3: CASSLVRRQETQYF
V: TRBV11-2; CDR3: CASSLTEFGNTIYF
V: TRBV7-6; CDR3: CASSFNRDRFYNEQFF
V: TRBV9; CDR3: CASSVAPRGRGVGELFF
V: TRBV6-1; CDR3: CASSVSPALYGYTF
V: TRBV6-1; CDR3: CASILPDSQETQYF
V: TRBV18; CDR3: CASSHGQVSGANVLTF
V: TRBV9; CDR3: CASSGGGVEVRTGYTF
V: TRBV7-9; CDR3: CASSLVSANYGYTF
V: TRBV7-9; CDR3: CASSLARTSGPGEFF
V: TRBV4-2; CDR3: CASSQPDRETNEQYF
V: TRBV6-6; CDR3: CASSTDRAADTQYF
V: TRBV4-3; CDR3: CASSQAPSGRKLFF
V: TRBV6-5; CDR3: CASSPEGLYNSPLHF
V: TRBV28; CDR3: CASSWGGTTKNIQYF
V: TRBV7-2; CDR3: CASSQKYEQYF
V: TRBV9; CDR3: CASSDRGRNTQYF
V: TRBV6-5; CDR3: CASSYSRDSSGGYTF
V: TRBV7-9; CDR3: CASSLASSGRAREQFF
V: TRBV28; CDR3: CASSPYAGGSYNSPLHF
V: TRBV23-1; CDR3: CASSPLQRLAGGTTSTDTQYF
V: TRBV7-2; CDR3: CASSLGTYGGRGETQYF
V: TRBV7-8; CDR3: CASSFDSLQPNSPLHF
V: TRBV28; CDR3: CASSTGGTNTGELFF
V: TRBV30; CDR3: CAWSAQHSYNEQFF
V: TRBV11-3; CDR3: CASSHSEGGRYNEQFF
V: TRBV11-1; CDR3: CASSPTPGSSYEQYF
V: TRBV18; CDR3: CASSRGETQYF
V: TRBV10-3; CDR3: CAISGDRVGSEAFF
V: TRBV19; CDR3: CASRMGQVSGANVLTF
V: TRBV29-1; CDR3: CSVGGREETQYF
V: TRBV11-2; CDR3: CASSLVGGRVLFF